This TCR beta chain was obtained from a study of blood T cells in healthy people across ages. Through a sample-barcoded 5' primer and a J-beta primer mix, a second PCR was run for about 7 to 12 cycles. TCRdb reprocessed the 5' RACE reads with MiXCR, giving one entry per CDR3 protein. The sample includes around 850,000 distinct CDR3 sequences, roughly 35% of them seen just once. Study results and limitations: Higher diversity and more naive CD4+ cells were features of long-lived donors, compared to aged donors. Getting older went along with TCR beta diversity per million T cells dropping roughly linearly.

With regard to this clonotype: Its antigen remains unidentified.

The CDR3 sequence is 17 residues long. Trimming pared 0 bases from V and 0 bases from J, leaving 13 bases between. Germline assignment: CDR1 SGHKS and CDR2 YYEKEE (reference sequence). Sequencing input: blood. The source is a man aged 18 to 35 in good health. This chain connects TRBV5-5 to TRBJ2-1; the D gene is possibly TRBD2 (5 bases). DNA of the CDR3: TGTGCCAGCAGCTTGGTACCAGCGGTGAACTCCTACAATGAGCAGTTCTTC. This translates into CASSLVPAVNSYNEQFF.